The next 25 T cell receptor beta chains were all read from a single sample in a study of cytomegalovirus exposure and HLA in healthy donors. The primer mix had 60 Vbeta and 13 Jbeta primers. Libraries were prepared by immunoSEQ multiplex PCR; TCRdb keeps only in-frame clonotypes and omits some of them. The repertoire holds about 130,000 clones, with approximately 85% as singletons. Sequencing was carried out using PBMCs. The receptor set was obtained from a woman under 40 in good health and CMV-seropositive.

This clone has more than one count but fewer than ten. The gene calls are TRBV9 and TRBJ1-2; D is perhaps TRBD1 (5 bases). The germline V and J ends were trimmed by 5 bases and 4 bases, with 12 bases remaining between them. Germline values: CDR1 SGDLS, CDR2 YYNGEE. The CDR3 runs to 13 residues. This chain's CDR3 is CASRARGAYGYTF. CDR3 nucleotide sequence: TGTGCCAGCAGGGCTCGTGGGGCCTATGGCTACACCTTC.

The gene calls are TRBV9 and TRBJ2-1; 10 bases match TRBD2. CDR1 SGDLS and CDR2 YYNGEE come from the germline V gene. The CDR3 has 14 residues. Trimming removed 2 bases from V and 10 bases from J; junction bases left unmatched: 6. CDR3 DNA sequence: TGTGCCAGCAGCGTCCCAGCGGGGGGGGCGGAGCAGTTCTTC. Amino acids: CASSVPAGGAEQFF.

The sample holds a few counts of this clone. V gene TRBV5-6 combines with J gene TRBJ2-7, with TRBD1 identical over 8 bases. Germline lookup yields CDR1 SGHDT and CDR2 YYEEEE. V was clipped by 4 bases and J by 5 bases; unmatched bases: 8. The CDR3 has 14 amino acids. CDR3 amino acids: CASSHGQGPNEQYF. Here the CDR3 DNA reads TGTGCCAGCAGCCACGGACAGGGCCCCAACGAGCAGTACTTC. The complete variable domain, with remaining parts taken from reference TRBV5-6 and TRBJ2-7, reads DAGVTQSPTHLIKTRGQQVTLRCSPKSGHDTVSWYQQALGQGPQFIFQYYEEEERQRGNFPDRFSGHQFPNYSSELNVNALLLGDSALYLCASSHGQGPNEQYFGPGTRLTVT.

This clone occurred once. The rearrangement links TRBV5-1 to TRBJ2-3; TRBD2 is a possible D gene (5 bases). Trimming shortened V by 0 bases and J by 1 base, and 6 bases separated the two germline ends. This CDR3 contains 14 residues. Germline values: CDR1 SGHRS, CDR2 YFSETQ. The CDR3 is CASSLGSGTDTQYF. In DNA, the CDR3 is TGCGCCAGCAGCTTGGGTAGCGGCACAGATACGCAGTATTTT.

The CDR3 DNA reads TGTGCCACCGCCCAGGGGGGTGGAGGTGGCTACACCTTC. Its translation is CATAQGGGGGYTF. The rearrangement uses TRBV25-1 and TRBJ1-2; TRBD1 matches 7 bases. The germline CDR1 and CDR2 sequences are MGHDK and SYGVNS. After removal of 10 bases from V and 7 bases from J, the junction contained 12 bases not matched to a gene. This CDR3 spans 13 amino acids.

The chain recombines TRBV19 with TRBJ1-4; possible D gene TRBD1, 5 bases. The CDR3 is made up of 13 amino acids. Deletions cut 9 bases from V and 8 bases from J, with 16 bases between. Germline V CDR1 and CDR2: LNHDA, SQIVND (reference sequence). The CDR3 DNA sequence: TGTGCCAGGACAAGGACAAGCCCGGAAAAACTGTTTTTT. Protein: CARTRTSPEKLFF.

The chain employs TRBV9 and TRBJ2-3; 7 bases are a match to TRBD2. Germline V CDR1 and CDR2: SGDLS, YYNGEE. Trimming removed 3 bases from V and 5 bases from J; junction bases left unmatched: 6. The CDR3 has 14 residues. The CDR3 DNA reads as TGTGCCAGCAGCGCAAGGGAGGGAAAAGATACGCAGTATTTT. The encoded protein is CASSAREGKDTQYF.

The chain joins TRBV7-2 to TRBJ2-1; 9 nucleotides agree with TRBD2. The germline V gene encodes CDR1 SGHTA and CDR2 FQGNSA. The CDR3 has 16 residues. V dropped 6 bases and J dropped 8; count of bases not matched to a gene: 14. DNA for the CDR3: TGTGCCAGCAGGAGAGGGCTAGCGGGATTAGGAGATGAGCAGTTCTTC. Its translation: CASRRGLAGLGDEQFF. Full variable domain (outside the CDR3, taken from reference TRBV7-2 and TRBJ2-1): GAGVSQSPSNKVTEKGKDVELRCDPISGHTALYWYRQSLGQGLEFLIYFQGNSAPDKSGLPSDRFSAERTGGSVSTLTIQRTQQEDSAVYLCASRRGLAGLGDEQFFGPGTRLTVL.

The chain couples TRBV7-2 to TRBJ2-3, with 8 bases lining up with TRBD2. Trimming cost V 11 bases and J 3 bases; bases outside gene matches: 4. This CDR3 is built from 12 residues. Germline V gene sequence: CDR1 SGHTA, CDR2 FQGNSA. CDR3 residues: CALERGTDTQYF. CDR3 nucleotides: TGTGCCTTGGAGCGGGGGACAGATACGCAGTATTTT.

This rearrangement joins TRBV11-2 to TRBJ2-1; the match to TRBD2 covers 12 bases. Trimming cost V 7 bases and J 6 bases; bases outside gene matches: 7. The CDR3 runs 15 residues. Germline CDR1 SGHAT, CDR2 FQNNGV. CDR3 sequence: CASTAVTSGGNEQFF. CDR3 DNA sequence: TGTGCCAGCACCGCGGTGACTAGCGGGGGCAATGAGCAGTTCTTC.

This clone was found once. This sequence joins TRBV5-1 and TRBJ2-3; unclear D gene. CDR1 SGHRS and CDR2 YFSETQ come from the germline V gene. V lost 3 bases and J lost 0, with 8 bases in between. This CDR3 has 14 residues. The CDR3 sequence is CASSYQTSTDTQYF. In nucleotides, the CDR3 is TGCGCCAGCAGCTATCAAACTAGCACAGATACGCAGTATTTT.

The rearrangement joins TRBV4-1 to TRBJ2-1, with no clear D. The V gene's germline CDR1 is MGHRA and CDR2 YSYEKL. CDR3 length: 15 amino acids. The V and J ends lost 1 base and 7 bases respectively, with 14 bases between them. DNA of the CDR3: TGCGCCAGCAGCCAAGGAGGCTCCCCGGTAAATGAGCAGTTCTTC. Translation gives CASSQGGSPVNEQFF.

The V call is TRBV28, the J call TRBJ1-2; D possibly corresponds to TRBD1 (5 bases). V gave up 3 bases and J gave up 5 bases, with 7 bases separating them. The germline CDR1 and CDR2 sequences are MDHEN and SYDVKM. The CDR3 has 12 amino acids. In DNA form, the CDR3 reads TGTGCCAGCAGTTTTAGACAGTATGGCTACACCTTC. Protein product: CASSFRQYGYTF.

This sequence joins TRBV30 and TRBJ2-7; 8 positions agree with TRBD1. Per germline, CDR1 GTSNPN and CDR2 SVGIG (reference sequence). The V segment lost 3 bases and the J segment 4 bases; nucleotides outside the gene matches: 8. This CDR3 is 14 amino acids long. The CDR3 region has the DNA TGTGCCTGGAGAAGATCGGGACAGGAATACGAGCAGTACTTC. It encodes CAWRRSGQEYEQYF.

The CDR3 DNA reads as TGTGCCAGCAGTTTATTTGGCCCTGGGAACACTGAAGCTTTCTTT. Amino acids: CASSLFGPGNTEAFF. The chain combines TRBV27 with TRBJ1-1; D uncertain. V lost 1 base and J lost 1, with 10 bases in between. Germline V gene lookup returns CDR1 MNHEY and CDR2 SMNVEV (reference sequence). The CDR3 covers 15 residues.

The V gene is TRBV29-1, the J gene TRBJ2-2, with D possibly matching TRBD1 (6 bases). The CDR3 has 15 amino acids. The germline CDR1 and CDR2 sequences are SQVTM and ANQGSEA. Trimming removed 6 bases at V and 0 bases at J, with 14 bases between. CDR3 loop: CSVATGPANTGELFF. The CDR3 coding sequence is TGCAGCGTCGCCACAGGGCCCGCGAACACCGGGGAGCTGTTTTTT.

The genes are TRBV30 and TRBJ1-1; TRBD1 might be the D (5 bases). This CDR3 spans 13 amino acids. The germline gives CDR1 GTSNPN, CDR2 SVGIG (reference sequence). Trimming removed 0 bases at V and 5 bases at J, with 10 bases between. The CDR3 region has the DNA TGTGCCTGGAGTGTAGGGAAGGGGACTGAAGCTTTCTTT. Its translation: CAWSVGKGTEAFF.

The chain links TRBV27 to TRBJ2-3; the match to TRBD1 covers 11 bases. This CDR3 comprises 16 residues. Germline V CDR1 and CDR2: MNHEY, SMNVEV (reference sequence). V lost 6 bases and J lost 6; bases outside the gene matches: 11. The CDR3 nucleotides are TGTGCCAGCAGATCCACTGGGACAGGGGGGAGGGATACGCAGTATTTT. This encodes CASRSTGTGGRDTQYF.

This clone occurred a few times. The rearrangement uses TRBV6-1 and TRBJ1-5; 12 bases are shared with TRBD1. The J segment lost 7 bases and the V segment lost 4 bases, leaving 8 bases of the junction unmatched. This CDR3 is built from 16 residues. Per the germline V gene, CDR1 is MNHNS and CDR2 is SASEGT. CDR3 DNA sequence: TGTGCCAGCAGTGGGGGACAGGGGGCCTGGGGACAGCCCCAGCATTTT. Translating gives CASSGGQGAWGQPQHF.

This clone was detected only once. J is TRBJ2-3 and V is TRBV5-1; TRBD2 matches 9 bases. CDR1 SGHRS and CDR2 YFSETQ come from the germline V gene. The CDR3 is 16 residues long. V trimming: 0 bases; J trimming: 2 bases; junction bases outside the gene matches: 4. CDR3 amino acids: CASSLGLAGTTDTQYF. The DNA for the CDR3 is TGCGCCAGCAGCTTGGGGCTAGCGGGAACCACAGATACGCAGTATTTT.

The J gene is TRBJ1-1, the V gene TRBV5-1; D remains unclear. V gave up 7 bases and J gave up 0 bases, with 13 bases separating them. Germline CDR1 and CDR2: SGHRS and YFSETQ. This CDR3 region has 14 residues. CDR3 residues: CASRTERMNTEAFF. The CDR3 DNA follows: TGCGCCAGCCGGACTGAACGTATGAACACTGAAGCTTTCTTT. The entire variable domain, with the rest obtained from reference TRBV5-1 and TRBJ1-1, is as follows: KAGVTQTPRYLIKTRGQQVTLSCSPISGHRSVSWYQQTPGQGLQFLFEYFSETQRNKGNFPGRFSGRQFSNSRSEMNVSTLELGDSALYLCASRTERMNTEAFFGQGTRLTVV.

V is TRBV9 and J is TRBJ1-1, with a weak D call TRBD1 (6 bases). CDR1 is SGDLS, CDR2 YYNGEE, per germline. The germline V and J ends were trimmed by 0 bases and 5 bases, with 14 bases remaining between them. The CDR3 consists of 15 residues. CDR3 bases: TGTGCCAGCAGCGTAGAAGGGGGGGGATTGACTGAAGCTTTCTTT. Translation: CASSVEGGGLTEAFF.

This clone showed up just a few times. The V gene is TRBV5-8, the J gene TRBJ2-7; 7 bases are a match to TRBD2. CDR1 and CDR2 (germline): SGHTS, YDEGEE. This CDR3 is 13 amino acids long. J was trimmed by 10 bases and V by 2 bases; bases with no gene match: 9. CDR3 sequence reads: CASSFSTSESQYF. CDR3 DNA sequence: TGTGCCAGCAGCTTTAGCACTAGCGAGAGCCAGTACTTC.

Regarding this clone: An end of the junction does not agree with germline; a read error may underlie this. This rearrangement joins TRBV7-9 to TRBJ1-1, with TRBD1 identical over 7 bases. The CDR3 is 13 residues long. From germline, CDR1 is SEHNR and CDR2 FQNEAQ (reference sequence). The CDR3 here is CASSSDRDTETFF. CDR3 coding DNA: TGTGCCAGCAGCTCAGACAGGGACACTGAAACTTTCTTT.

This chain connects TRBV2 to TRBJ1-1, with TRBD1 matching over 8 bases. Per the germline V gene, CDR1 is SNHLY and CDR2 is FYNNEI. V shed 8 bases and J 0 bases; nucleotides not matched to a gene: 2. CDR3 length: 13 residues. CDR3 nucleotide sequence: TGTGCCAGCCTGGGACAGGTGAACACTGAAGCTTTCTTT. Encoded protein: CASLGQVNTEAFF. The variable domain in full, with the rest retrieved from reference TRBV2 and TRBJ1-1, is EPEVTQTPSHQVTQMGQEVILRCVPISNHLYFYWYRQILGQKVEFLVSFYNNEISEKSEIFDDQFSVERPDGSNFTLKIRSTKLEDSAMYFCASLGQVNTEAFFGQGTRLTVV.